The next 21 T cell receptor beta chains were all read from a single sample in a study of shared clonotypes between healthy human individuals. The naive CD8 fraction comprised CD45RO-negative cells positively selected for CCR7 and excluded terminally differentiated effector memory CD45RA+ cells. TCRdb keeps only in-frame clones here, not all; method: immunoSEQ multiplex PCR. This sample carries approximately 2,200,000 clones, roughly 91% of them seen once, and the ten largest clones take 1.5% to 2%. Sequenced input: naive CD8+ T cells from PBMCs. These receptors all come from a man between 18 and 29 years old in good health. Some clones in this sample may be carry-over from other donors' samples.

The gene calls are TRBV9 and TRBJ2-7, with a tentative D call TRBD2 (5 bases). This CDR3 is 14 amino acids long. Germline V gene lookup returns CDR1 SGDLS and CDR2 YYNGEE. Trimming removed 4 bases at V and 6 bases at J, with 17 bases between. The CDR3 is CASSPQRVPGEQYF. The DNA of the CDR3 is TGTGCCAGCAGCCCCCAGAGGGTCCCGGGCGAGCAGTACTTC.

This rearrangement joins TRBV2 to TRBJ2-1; tentatively, D is TRBD1 (6 bases). Trimming shortened V by 11 bases and J by 6 bases, and 17 bases separated the two germline ends. Germline values: CDR1 SNHLY, CDR2 FYNNEI. The CDR3 runs 13 residues. The CDR3: CAGGPPSFNEQFF. Written as DNA, the CDR3 is TGTGCCGGGGGCCCTCCTAGCTTCAATGAGCAGTTCTTC.

The gene calls are TRBV19 and TRBJ2-2; TRBD1 matches at 7 bases. Germline loops: CDR1 LNHDA, CDR2 SQIVND (reference sequence). Trimming cost V 3 bases and J 0 bases; bases outside gene matches: 4. The CDR3 is 16 residues long. CDR3 sequence: CASSIDREANTGELFF. The CDR3, as DNA: TGTGCCAGTAGTATCGACAGGGAAGCGAACACCGGGGAGCTGTTTTTT.

V usage is TRBV4-1 and J usage is TRBJ2-1, with 7 bases that match TRBD1. The junction had 5 bases not matched to a gene; V was cut back by 2 bases and J by 1 base. Germline CDR1 is MGHRA and CDR2 is YSYEKL. The CDR3 totals 16 residues. CDR3 sequence: CASSQYRGGSYNEQFF. CDR3 DNA: TGCGCCAGCAGCCAATACAGGGGCGGGTCCTACAATGAGCAGTTCTTC.

The chain has TRBV28 and TRBJ2-3, with 7 bases aligning to TRBD2. J lost 2 bases, V lost 6 bases, and 14 bases had no gene match. The CDR3 is made up of 17 amino acids. The germline V gene encodes CDR1 MDHEN and CDR2 SYDVKM. In DNA form, the CDR3 reads TGTGCCAGCAGCCGGGAGGAGGGCTGGGCCAACACAGATACGCAGTATTTT. Translating gives CASSREEGWANTDTQYF. Full variable domain (missing parts from reference TRBV28 and TRBJ2-3): DVKVTQSSRYLVKRTGEKVFLECVQDMDHENMFWYRQDPGLGLRLIYFSYDVKMKEKGDIPEGYSVSREKKERFSLILESASTNQTSMYLCASSREEGWANTDTQYFGPGTRLTVL.

This clone was picked up one time. The V call is TRBV4-3, the J call TRBJ2-1; tentatively, D is TRBD1 (5 bases). Trimming left V 0 bases short and J 6 bases short, with 15 bases between. Germline-derived CDR1 and CDR2 are LGHNA and YSLEER. This CDR3 contains 16 residues. The CDR3 nucleotides read TGCGCCAGCAGCCAAGAGTGGCAGGGTAGATTCAATGAGCAGTTCTTC. Amino acid sequence: CASSQEWQGRFNEQFF.

The genes are TRBV28 and TRBJ2-1; TRBD2 is a possible D gene (6 bases). Germline CDR1 reads MDHEN; CDR2 reads SYDVKM. The CDR3 runs to 16 residues. V lost 4 bases, J lost 4 bases, and 17 bases lay in between. The CDR3 coding sequence is TGTGCCAGCAGTTCAACGGGGGTAGCGGAATACAATGAGCAGTTCTTC. This gives the protein CASSSTGVAEYNEQFF.

The CDR3: CASSGTRDEQYF. DNA of the CDR3: TGTGCCAGTTCCGGGACTAGAGACGAGCAGTACTTC. The chain combines TRBV19 with TRBJ2-7; 8 bases map to TRBD2. This CDR3 comprises 12 residues. Germline-derived CDR1 and CDR2 are LNHDA and SQIVND (reference sequence). The ends lost 8 bases at V and 5 bases at J; junction bases unmatched: 5.

V is TRBV10-3 and J is TRBJ2-7; D is unresolved. The CDR3 consists of 11 residues. Deletions cut 8 bases from V and 2 bases from J, with 7 bases between. Per germline, CDR1 ENHRY and CDR2 SYGVKD. The CDR3 nucleotides are TGTGCCATCGGAACAGCCTACGAGCAGTACTTC. Translation: CAIGTAYEQYF.

CDR3 loop: CASSFGQGWDWGTDTQYF. The DNA for the CDR3 is TGTGCCAGCAGTTTTGGGCAGGGGTGGGACTGGGGGACAGATACGCAGTATTTT. This chain connects TRBV28 to TRBJ2-3; D is tentatively TRBD1 or TRBD2 (6 bases each). The germline CDR1 and CDR2 sequences are MDHEN and SYDVKM. The V gene lost 3 bases and the J gene lost 3 bases, with 22 bases spanning the gap. This CDR3 comprises 18 residues.

The chain recombines TRBV19 with TRBJ1-1; D is unresolved. Germline CDR1 is LNHDA and CDR2 is SQIVND (reference sequence). Trimming cost V 5 bases and J 0 bases, with 13 bases left between them. CDR3 length: 15 residues. CDR3 amino acids: CASSPRTAMNTEAFF. The CDR3 coding sequence is TGTGCCAGTAGTCCGCGGACGGCAATGAACACTGAAGCTTTCTTT.

The chain recombines TRBV5-5 with TRBJ2-7; tentatively, D is TRBD2 (6 bases). V was shortened by 4 bases and J by 3 bases, with 20 bases between the two germline ends. This CDR3 spans 16 amino acids. Per germline, CDR1 SGHKS and CDR2 YYEKEE (reference sequence). The CDR3 loop reads CASSRDIVPGDYEQYF. In DNA, the CDR3 is TGTGCCAGCAGCCGTGACATCGTTCCGGGGGACTACGAGCAGTACTTC.

The chain links TRBV14 to TRBJ2-7; 8 nucleotides match TRBD1. The CDR3 runs to 16 residues. Germline CDR1 and CDR2: SGHDN and FVKESK. Unmatched junction bases numbered 10, after V lost 3 bases and J lost 3 bases. CDR3 sequence: CASSHSWTGIIYEQYF. CDR3 nucleotides: TGTGCCAGCAGCCACTCCTGGACAGGGATTATCTACGAGCAGTACTTC.

This chain connects TRBV28 to TRBJ1-2, with D hard to call. CDR1 and CDR2 (germline): MDHEN, SYDVKM. This CDR3 is built from 15 residues. Deletions cut 4 bases from V and 3 bases from J, with 15 bases between. The CDR3 coding sequence is TGTGCCAGCAGTTCCCCCTCAGGCAGGTACTATGGCTACACCTTC. This sequence encodes CASSSPSGRYYGYTF.

The rearrangement links TRBV13 to TRBJ2-7; 11 bases line up with TRBD1. Looked up from germline, CDR1 is PRHDT and CDR2 is FYEKMQ (reference sequence). CDR3 length: 18 residues. The J segment lost 7 bases and the V segment lost 5 bases, leaving 19 bases of the junction unmatched. The CDR3 nucleotides read TGTGCCAGCAGCCAGTACGGGGACAGGGGGTCCTCCGCTTTGGAGCAGTACTTC. This codes for CASSQYGDRGSSALEQYF.

A word on this clone: Other DNA sequences in the same sample also yield this CDR3. The chain employs TRBV6-1 and TRBJ2-7; 10 positions agree with TRBD1. Germline assignment: CDR1 MNHNS and CDR2 SASEGT. The junction had 2 bases not matched to a gene; V was cut back by 6 bases and J by 3 bases. The CDR3 is 13 residues long. CDR3 nucleotide sequence: TGTGCCAGCAGGGGACAGGGGTTCTACGAGCAGTACTTC. It specifies CASRGQGFYEQYF.

The chain employs TRBV5-1 and TRBJ1-1, with TRBD1 as a possible D gene (5 bases). Germline values: CDR1 SGHRS, CDR2 YFSETQ. Trimming removed 4 bases at V and 0 bases at J, with 10 bases between. The CDR3 runs 14 residues. CDR3 DNA sequence: TGCGCCAGCAGCCTGAGACAGATGAACACTGAAGCTTTCTTT. Translation: CASSLRQMNTEAFF.

The gene calls are TRBV7-2 and TRBJ2-7; a weak D match, TRBD1 (5 bases). V was clipped by 6 bases and J by 6 bases, with 15 bases between them. The CDR3 totals 13 residues. In germline, CDR1 is SGHTA, CDR2 FQGNSA. Here the CDR3 reads CASSTSRAGEQYF. The DNA of the CDR3 is TGTGCCAGCAGTACAAGCAGGGCCGGCGAGCAGTACTTC.

J is TRBJ1-2 and V is TRBV7-9; 8 nucleotides agree with TRBD1. The germline CDR1 and CDR2 sequences are SEHNR and FQNEAQ (reference sequence). Germline trimming cut 1 base from V and 6 bases from J; bases unmatched to any gene: 7. The CDR3 is 15 amino acids. The CDR3 is CASSLVPGTGHGYTF. The CDR3 bases are TGTGCCAGCAGCTTAGTTCCCGGGACAGGCCATGGCTACACCTTC.

The chain couples TRBV19 to TRBJ1-4; possibly TRBD1 for D (6 bases). The CDR3 contains 15 residues. V lost 3 bases, J lost 7 bases, and 15 bases lay in between. CDR1 is LNHDA, CDR2 SQIVND, per germline (reference sequence). CDR3 in amino acids: CASSIDGGDPEKLFF. The DNA of the CDR3 is TGTGCCAGTAGTATTGATGGGGGCGACCCTGAAAAACTGTTTTTT.

This clone has just one count. The rearrangement links TRBV29-1 to TRBJ2-1; no clear D. Germline values: CDR1 SQVTM, CDR2 ANQGSEA. This CDR3 has 13 amino acids. V was shortened by 6 bases and J by 6 bases, with 15 bases between the two germline ends. CDR3 sequence (DNA): TGCAGCGTCCACGCGGTGTCGGCCAATGAGCAGTTCTTC. Protein sequence: CSVHAVSANEQFF.